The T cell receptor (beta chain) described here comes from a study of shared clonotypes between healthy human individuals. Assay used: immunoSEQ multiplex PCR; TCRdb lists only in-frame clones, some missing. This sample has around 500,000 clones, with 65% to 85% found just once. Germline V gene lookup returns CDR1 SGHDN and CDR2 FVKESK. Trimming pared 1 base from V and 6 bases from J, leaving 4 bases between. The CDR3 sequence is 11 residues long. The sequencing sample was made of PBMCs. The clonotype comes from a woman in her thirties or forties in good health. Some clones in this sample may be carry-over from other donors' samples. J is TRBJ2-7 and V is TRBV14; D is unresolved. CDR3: CASSQVFEQYF. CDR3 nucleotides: TGTGCCAGCAGCCAAGTATTCGAGCAGTACTTC.